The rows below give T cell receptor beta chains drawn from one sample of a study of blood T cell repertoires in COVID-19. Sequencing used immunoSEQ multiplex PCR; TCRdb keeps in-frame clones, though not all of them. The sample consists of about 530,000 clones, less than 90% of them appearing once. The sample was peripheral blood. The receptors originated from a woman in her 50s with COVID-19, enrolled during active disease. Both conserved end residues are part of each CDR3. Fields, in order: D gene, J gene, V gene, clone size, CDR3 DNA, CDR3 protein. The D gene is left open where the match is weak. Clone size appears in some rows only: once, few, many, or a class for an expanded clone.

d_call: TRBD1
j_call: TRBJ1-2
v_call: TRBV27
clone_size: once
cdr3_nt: TGTGCCAGCAGACTATCCAGGGGGATTCGCTATGGCTACACCTTC
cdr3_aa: CASRLSRGIRYGYTF

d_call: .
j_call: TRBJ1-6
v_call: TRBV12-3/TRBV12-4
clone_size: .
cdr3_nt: TGTGCCAGCAGTTTTGAGTTAAATTCACCCCTCCACTTT
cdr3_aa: CASSFELNSPLHF

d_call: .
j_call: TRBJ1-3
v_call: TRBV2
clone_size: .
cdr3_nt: TGTGCCAGCAGTGCCCTGATCGGTCGCTCTGGAAACACCATATATTTT
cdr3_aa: CASSALIGRSGNTIYF

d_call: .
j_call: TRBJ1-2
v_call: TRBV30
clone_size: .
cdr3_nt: TGTGCCTGGACCAGGAGCGGAGTTAACTATGGCTACACCTTC
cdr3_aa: CAWTRSGVNYGYTF

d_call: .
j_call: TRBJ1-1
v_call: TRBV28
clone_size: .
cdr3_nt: TGTGCCAGCAGTTTAGGCAGGGAGGGAGCTTTCTTT
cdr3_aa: CASSLGREGAFF

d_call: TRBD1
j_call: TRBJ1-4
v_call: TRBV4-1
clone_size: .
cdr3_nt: TGCGCCAGCAGCCAAGATCGAAGACAGGGTGGAGAAAAACTGTTTTTT
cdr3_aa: CASSQDRRQGGEKLFF

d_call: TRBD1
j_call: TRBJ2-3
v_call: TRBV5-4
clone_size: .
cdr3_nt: TGTGCCAGCAGTCCGGGACAGGGTCCCACAGATACGCAGTATTTT
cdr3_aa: CASSPGQGPTDTQYF

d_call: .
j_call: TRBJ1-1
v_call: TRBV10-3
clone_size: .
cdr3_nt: TGTGCCATCGGCGGGGGGAACACTGAAGCTTTCTTT
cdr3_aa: CAIGGGNTEAFF

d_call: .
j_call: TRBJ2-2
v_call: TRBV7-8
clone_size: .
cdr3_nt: TGTGCCAGCAGCTTAGTAGAGGGTTTCTCCGCGACCGGGGAGCTGTTTTTT
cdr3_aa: CASSLVEGFSATGELFF

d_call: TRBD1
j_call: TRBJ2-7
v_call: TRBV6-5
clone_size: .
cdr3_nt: TGTGCCAGCAGAGACCCTGGGACAGCCTACGAGCAGTACTTC
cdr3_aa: CASRDPGTAYEQYF

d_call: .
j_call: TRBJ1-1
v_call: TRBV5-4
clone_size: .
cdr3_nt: TGTGCCAGCGTTCTAGCCCCGGCGTCGACTGAAGCTTTCTTT
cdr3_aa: CASVLAPASTEAFF

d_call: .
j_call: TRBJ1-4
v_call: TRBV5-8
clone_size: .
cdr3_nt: TGTGCCAGCAGCTTGATGGGGGACTGGAAACTGTTTTTT
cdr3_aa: CASSLMGDWKLFF

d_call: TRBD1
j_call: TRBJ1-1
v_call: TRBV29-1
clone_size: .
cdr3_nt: TGCAGCGCCGTACAGGGGGACACTGAAGCTTTCTTT
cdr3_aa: CSAVQGDTEAFF

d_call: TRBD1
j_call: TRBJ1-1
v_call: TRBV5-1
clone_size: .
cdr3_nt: TGCGCCAGCAGCAACCTCGGGACAGGTGAGACTGAAGCTTTCTTT
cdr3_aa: CASSNLGTGETEAFF

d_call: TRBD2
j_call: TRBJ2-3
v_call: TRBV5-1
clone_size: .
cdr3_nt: TGCGCCAGCAGCTTACTTAGCGGGGGGGCAACAGATACGCAGTATTTT
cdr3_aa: CASSLLSGGATDTQYF

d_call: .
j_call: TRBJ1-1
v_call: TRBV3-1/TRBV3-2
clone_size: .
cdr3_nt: TGTGCCAGCAGCCCACTCGGGACAGAAGCTTTCTTT
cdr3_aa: CASSPLGTEAFF

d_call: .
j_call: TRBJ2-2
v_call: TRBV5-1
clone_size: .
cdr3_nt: TGCGCCAGCAGCTTGGAGGCCGGGGGTAGTACCGGGGAGCTGTTTTTT
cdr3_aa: CASSLEAGGSTGELFF

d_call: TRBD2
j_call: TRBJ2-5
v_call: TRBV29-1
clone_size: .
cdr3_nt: TGCAGCGTGGCTAGCGGGGTGTTAGAGACCCAGTACTTC
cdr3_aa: CSVASGVLETQYF

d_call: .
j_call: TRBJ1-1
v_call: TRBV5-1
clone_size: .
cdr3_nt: TGCGCCAGCAGCTCGCCGGGACTCTCCGGGGGGAACACTGAAGCTTTCTTT
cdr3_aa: CASSSPGLSGGNTEAFF

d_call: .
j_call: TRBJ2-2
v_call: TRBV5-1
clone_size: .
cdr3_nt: TGCGCCAGCCACCCTGCCCCACTTGATACGAACACCGGGGAGCTGTTTTTT
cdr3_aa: CASHPAPLDTNTGELFF

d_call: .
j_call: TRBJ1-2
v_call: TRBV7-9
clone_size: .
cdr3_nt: TGTGCCAGCAGCTCCTACAGGGTTCATTACTATGGCTACACCTTC
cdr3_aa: CASSSYRVHYYGYTF

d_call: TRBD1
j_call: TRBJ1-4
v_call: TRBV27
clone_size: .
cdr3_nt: TGTGCCAGCAGTTCGCAGGGGGCAGTATATGAAAAACTGTTTTTT
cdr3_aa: CASSSQGAVYEKLFF

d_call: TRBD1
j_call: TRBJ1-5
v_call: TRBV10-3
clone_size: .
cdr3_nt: TGTGCCATCAGCGGACAGGGGGCGAATCAGCCCCAGCATTTT
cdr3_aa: CAISGQGANQPQHF

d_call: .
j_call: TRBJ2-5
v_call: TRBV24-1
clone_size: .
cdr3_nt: TGTGCCACCAGTGACCATGCAGGGGACCAAGAGACCCAGTACTTC
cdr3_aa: CATSDHAGDQETQYF

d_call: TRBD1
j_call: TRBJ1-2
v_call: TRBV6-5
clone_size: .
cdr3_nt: TGTGCGAGCGGGGAGTCAGGGGGCCGCTACACCTTC
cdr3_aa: CASGESGGRYTF

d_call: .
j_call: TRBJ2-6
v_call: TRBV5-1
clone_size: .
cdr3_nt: TGCGCCAGCAGCTTGGTTCCAGGAACTCTCTCTGGGGCCAACGTCCTGACTTTC
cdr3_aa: CASSLVPGTLSGANVLTF

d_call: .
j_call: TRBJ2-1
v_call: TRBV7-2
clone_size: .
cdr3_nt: TGTGCCAGCAGCTCCCTGGGAGCCCTCAGCTCCTACAATGAGCAGTTCTTC
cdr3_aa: CASSSLGALSSYNEQFF

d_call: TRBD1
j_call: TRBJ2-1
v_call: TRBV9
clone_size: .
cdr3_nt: TGTGCCAGTCTCAAGGGACAGGGTTACAATGAGCAGTTCTTC
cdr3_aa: CASLKGQGYNEQFF

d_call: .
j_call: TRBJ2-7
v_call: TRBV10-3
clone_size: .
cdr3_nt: TGTGCCATCAGTGAGGTTGAGTACGAGCAGTACTTC
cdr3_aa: CAISEVEYEQYF

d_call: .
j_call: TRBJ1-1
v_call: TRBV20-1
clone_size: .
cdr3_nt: TGCAGTGCCGTTGGAGGGACTGAAGCTTTCTTT
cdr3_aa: CSAVGGTEAFF

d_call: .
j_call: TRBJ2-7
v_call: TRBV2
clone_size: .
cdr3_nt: TGTGCCAGCAGTGCACGGAGCTACGAGCAGTACTTC
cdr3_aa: CASSARSYEQYF

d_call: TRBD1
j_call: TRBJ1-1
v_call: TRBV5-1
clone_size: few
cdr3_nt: TGCGCCAGCAGCTCACAGGGGGACACTGAAGCTTTCTTT
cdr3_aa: CASSSQGDTEAFF